This TCR beta chain was profiled in a study of CD8 T cells in Susac syndrome. Random hexamers were used to reverse transcribe about 0.45 to 1 ug of RNA. An immunoSEQ multiplex PCR amplified TCR beta CDR3 over 54 Vbeta and 13 Jbeta. In TCRdb, the immunoSEQ multiplex PCR reads were re-called with MiXCR into one record per CDR3 protein. The sample has around 190,000 distinct CDR3 sequences, 95% seen once. Material for sequencing was CD4+ T cells from PBMCs. This receptor was taken from a human donor in good health.

The CDR3 nucleotides read TGCAGTGCCAAGTCGTGGAGTGGGTCTGGAAACACCATATATTTT. It translates to CSAKSWSGSGNTIYF. This chain joins TRBV20-1 and TRBJ1-3; D call uncertain. Germline CDR1 and CDR2: DFQATT and SNEGSKA (reference sequence). The V and J ends lost 6 bases and 1 base respectively, with 16 bases between them. The CDR3 totals 15 residues.